Shown below are 18 T cell receptor beta chains from a single sample sequenced in a study of cytomegalovirus exposure and HLA in healthy donors (dated 2017 in TCRdb). The protocol used for the library was the immunoSEQ multiplex PCR assay. For the multiplex PCR, a mixture combining 60 forward primers for TCR Vbeta segments and 13 reverse primers for TCR Jbeta segments was used. TCRdb mirrors the immuneACCESS table, restricted to in-frame sequences. Some clones are absent from its copies; in checked studies, under half trace to an unresolved V gene, and the reason for the others is unknown. The sample table shows 120,000 to 150,000 clones, and approximately 80% are seen once. In total, the top ten clones hold 1% to 1.5% of the sample. The specimen was PBMCs. The receptors shown here come from a male donor in good health and CMV-seropositive.

The table lists this clone with a few counts. V usage is TRBV4-1 and J usage is TRBJ1-5; D is ambiguous. V dropped 6 bases and J dropped 9 bases, with 24 bases sitting between them. The CDR3 covers 16 residues. CDR1 and CDR2 (germline): MGHRA, YSYEKL. This CDR3 is CASSRTSTGVGLPQHF. Here the CDR3 DNA reads TGCGCCAGCAGTCGGACCTCGACGGGAGTCGGGCTGCCCCAGCATTTT.

This clone appeared once. V and J are TRBV6-9 and TRBJ2-3, with 13 bases lining up with TRBD2. Germline CDR1 reads MNHGY; CDR2 reads SVAAGI. The length of the CDR3 is 18 residues. Trimming removed 3 bases from V and 9 bases from J; junction bases left unmatched: 15. CDR3 in amino acids: CASSYPLPGLAGSATQYF. The CDR3 DNA reads TGTGCCAGCAGTTACCCCCTCCCGGGACTAGCGGGGTCGGCGACGCAGTATTTT.

V usage is TRBV7-2 and J usage is TRBJ2-7; 9 bases map to TRBD2. CDR1 is SGHTA and CDR2 is FQGNSA in the germline V gene. After removal of 4 bases from V and 5 bases from J, the junction contained 9 bases not matched to a gene. This CDR3 contains 15 residues. The CDR3 bases are TGTGCCAGCAGCTCCCGGAGTAGCGGGAGAGACGAGCAGTACTTC. Protein product: CASSSRSSGRDEQYF.

The CDR3 DNA reads as TGTGCCAGCAGCAGGACAGCAGAAGGCACAGATACGCAGTATTTT. Amino acid sequence: CASSRTAEGTDTQYF. The chain couples TRBV6-1 to TRBJ2-3, with a possible D match to TRBD1 (6 bases). Germline CDR1 and CDR2: MNHNS and SASEGT. V lost 6 bases and J lost 1, with 14 bases in between. This CDR3 comprises 15 residues.

V gene TRBV28 combines with J gene TRBJ2-7; the D is unclear. The CDR3 is made up of 16 amino acids. Trimming left V 4 bases short and J 2 bases short, with 18 bases between. Germline assignment: CDR1 MDHEN and CDR2 SYDVKM. The CDR3 protein is CASSSYYEGGPYEQYF. The CDR3 nucleotides are TGTGCCAGCAGTTCCTACTACGAAGGCGGTCCCTACGAGCAGTACTTC.

The chain recombines TRBV5-1 with TRBJ2-1, with 8 bases lining up with TRBD1. This CDR3 contains 14 residues. Germline V gives CDR1 SGHRS, CDR2 YFSETQ. V lost 4 bases, J lost 5 bases, and 5 bases stayed unmatched. The CDR3 nucleotides are TGCGCCAGCAGCCGCGGGACAGGTCACAATGAGCAGTTCTTC. This encodes CASSRGTGHNEQFF.

The rearrangement links TRBV19 to TRBJ1-5; 8 positions match TRBD1. This CDR3 contains 15 residues. Germline assignment: CDR1 LNHDA and CDR2 SQIVND (reference sequence). The junction had 3 bases not matched to a gene; V was cut back by 5 bases and J by 0 bases. CDR3 in DNA: TGTGCCAGTAGTTACAGGGGGTATAGCAATCAGCCCCAGCATTTT. It codes for CASSYRGYSNQPQHF.

This chain links TRBV11-2 with TRBJ2-3; 7 bases fit TRBD2. CDR3 size: 17 residues. CDR1 and CDR2 from the germline V gene are SGHAT and FQNNGV. J was trimmed by 2 bases and V by 7 bases; bases with no gene match: 15. The CDR3 here is CASISSGGGHPTDTQYF. The CDR3 DNA reads TGTGCCAGCATCTCCTCGGGAGGAGGACACCCCACAGATACGCAGTATTTT. The full variable domain, with the rest looked up from reference TRBV11-2 and TRBJ2-3, is EAGVAQSPRYKIIEKRQSVAFWCNPISGHATLYWYQQILGQGPKLLIQFQNNGVVDDSQLPKDRFSAERLKGVDSTLKIQPAKLEDSAVYLCASISSGGGHPTDTQYFGPGTRLTVL.

This clone was detected only a few times. The rearrangement links TRBV6-6 to TRBJ2-7, with TRBD1 matching 9 bases. Germline lookup yields CDR1 MNHNY and CDR2 SVGAGI (reference sequence). The CDR3 runs to 16 residues. J was trimmed by 6 bases and V by 6 bases; bases with no gene match: 15. CDR3 region: CASRGRLTGGLFEQYF. Here the CDR3 DNA reads TGTGCCAGCAGGGGGCGGCTAACAGGGGGCTTATTCGAGCAGTACTTC.

This chain connects TRBV7-8 to TRBJ2-5; tentative D call: TRBD2 (6 bases). The CDR3 runs 17 residues. Trimming pared 1 base from V and 5 bases from J, leaving 20 bases between. Germline V gene data show CDR1 as SGHVS and CDR2 as FQNEAQ. For the CDR3, the DNA is TGTGCCAGCAGCTTAGGGAATGGCGGGGTTAGGTTGGAGACCCAGTACTTC. It encodes CASSLGNGGVRLETQYF.

This chain uses TRBV2 with TRBJ2-1; D is unresolved. Trimming shortened V by 2 bases and J by 5 bases, and 4 bases separated the two germline ends. This CDR3 spans 12 amino acids. Germline assignment: CDR1 SNHLY and CDR2 FYNNEI. The CDR3 DNA follows: TGTGCCAGCAGTGAACTAAACAATGAGCAGTTCTTC. This translates into CASSELNNEQFF. The full variable domain, completed using reference TRBV2 and TRBJ2-1, is EPEVTQTPSHQVTQMGQEVILRCVPISNHLYFYWYRQILGQKVEFLVSFYNNEISEKSEIFDDQFSVERPDGSNFTLKIRSTKLEDSAMYFCASSELNNEQFFGPGTRLTVL.

This clone has a single count. The genes are TRBV9 and TRBJ1-1, with D tentatively TRBD1 (6 bases). This CDR3 has 15 residues. V was trimmed by 0 bases and J by 1 base, leaving 10 bases between them. Looked up from germline, CDR1 is SGDLS and CDR2 is YYNGEE. The DNA of the CDR3 is TGTGCCAGCAGCGTAGGAGGGGGAACGAACACTGAAGCTTTCTTT. Translation gives CASSVGGGTNTEAFF.

The rearrangement uses TRBV19 and TRBJ1-5; no firm D call. The V end was cut by 4 bases, the J end by 6 bases, with 16 bases between. Germline CDR1 and CDR2: LNHDA and SQIVND (reference sequence). The CDR3 is made up of 15 amino acids. The CDR3 nucleotides are TGTGCCAGTAGTACCGAGGGTTGGCTCGGTCAGCCCCAGCATTTT. This codes for CASSTEGWLGQPQHF. Variable domain in full (rest from reference TRBV19 and TRBJ1-5): DGGITQSPKYLFRKEGQNVTLSCEQNLNHDAMYWYRQDPGQGLRLIYYSQIVNDFQKGDIAEGYSVSREKKESFPLTVTSAQKNPTAFYLCASSTEGWLGQPQHFGDGTRLSIL.

This chain uses TRBV2 with TRBJ1-6; 7 bases are a match to TRBD1. Per germline, CDR1 SNHLY and CDR2 FYNNEI. J was trimmed by 1 base and V by 6 bases; bases with no gene match: 6. This CDR3 has 16 amino acids. CDR3 bases: TGTGCCAGCAGACCAACAGGGGCGTCCTATAATTCACCCCTCCACTTT. Residues: CASRPTGASYNSPLHF.

This chain links TRBV6-1 with TRBJ1-2, with 8 bases matching TRBD1. CDR1 is MNHNS and CDR2 is SASEGT in the germline V gene. Unmatched junction bases numbered 6, after V lost 6 bases and J lost 0 bases. The CDR3 contains 15 residues. CDR3 sequence: CASRAIQGANYGYTF. CDR3 DNA: TGTGCCAGCAGAGCTATACAGGGGGCTAACTATGGCTACACCTTC.

The chain uses TRBV6-5 and TRBJ2-3; D not resolved. The germline CDR1 and CDR2 sequences are MNHEY and SVGAGI. V dropped 6 bases and J dropped 0 bases, with 7 bases sitting between them. CDR3 length equals 13 residues. The CDR3 reads CASSSSSTDTQYF. The DNA for the CDR3 is TGTGCCAGCAGCTCGTCTAGCACAGATACGCAGTATTTT.

V and J are TRBV19 and TRBJ2-1; the D gene is possibly TRBD1 (6 bases). Trimming cost V 2 bases and J 2 bases, with 10 bases left between them. CDR1 and CDR2 from the germline V gene are LNHDA and SQIVND (reference sequence). The CDR3 contains 15 residues. Written as DNA, the CDR3 is TGTGCCAGTAGTATAAGCAGGGGTCCCTACAATGAGCAGTTCTTC. Its protein product is CASSISRGPYNEQFF.

With regard to this clone: Other nucleotide sequences from this sample produce the same CDR3. The chain is built from TRBV5-3 and TRBJ2-1, with 8 bases fitting TRBD2. TRBV5-3 is an ORF; its function is uncertain. This CDR3 has 15 residues. V dropped 5 bases and J dropped 10; count of bases not matched to a gene: 14. The CDR3 DNA follows: TGTGCCAGAAGGCCTGCGGCCGGGGGGGCGTGGGAGCAGTTCTTC. Amino acid sequence: CARRPAAGGAWEQFF.